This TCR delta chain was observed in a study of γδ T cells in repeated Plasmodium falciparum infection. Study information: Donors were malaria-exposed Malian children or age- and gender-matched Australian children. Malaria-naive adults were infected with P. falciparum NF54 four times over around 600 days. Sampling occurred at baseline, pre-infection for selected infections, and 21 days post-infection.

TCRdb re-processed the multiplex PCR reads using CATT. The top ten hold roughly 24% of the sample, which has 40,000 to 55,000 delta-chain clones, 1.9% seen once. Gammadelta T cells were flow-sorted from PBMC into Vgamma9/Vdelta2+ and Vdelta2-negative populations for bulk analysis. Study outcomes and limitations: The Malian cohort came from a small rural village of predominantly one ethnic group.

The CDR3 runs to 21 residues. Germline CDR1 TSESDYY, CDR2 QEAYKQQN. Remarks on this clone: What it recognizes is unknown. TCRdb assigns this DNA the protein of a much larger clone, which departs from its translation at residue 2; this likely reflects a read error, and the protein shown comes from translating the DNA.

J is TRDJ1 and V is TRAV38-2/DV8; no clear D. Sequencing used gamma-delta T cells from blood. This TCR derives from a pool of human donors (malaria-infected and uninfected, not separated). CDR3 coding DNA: TGTTCTTATAGGAGCTCCGCTTTATGCCTCTGTACATCCAGCTACACCGATAAACTCATCTTT. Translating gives CSYRSSALCLCTSSYTDKLIF.